This T cell receptor (beta chain) originates from a study of blood T cell repertoires in COVID-19. Study in general: Acute and convalescent COVID-19 specimens originated in the United States, Italy and Spain. T cells, B-cell-depleted T cells, or PBMCs provided the cDNA or gDNA that served as material.

In the original processing: Estimation of nucleated cell counts relied on the amplification of reference gene primers. Sequencing was performed with immunoSEQ multiplex PCR; in TCRdb, only in-frame clones are kept and a portion is missing. V and J calls and clone size are those listed in that table; D and trimming were worked out from the DNA. Among about 260,000 clones listed, approximately 82% were seen once. CDR1 SGHTA and CDR2 FQGNSA come from the germline V gene. CDR3 size: 16 residues. The V segment lost 2 bases and the J segment 10 bases; nucleotides outside the gene matches: 9. J is TRBJ2-1 and V is TRBV7-2, with 12 bases that match TRBD2. The receptor's source is an elderly woman with acute or convalescent COVID-19. The sample taken for sequencing was peripheral blood. The CDR3 region has the DNA TGTGCCAGCAGCTTATCCCGGACTAGCGGGGTCGTAGAGCAGTTCTTC. This sequence encodes CASSLSRTSGVVEQFF.